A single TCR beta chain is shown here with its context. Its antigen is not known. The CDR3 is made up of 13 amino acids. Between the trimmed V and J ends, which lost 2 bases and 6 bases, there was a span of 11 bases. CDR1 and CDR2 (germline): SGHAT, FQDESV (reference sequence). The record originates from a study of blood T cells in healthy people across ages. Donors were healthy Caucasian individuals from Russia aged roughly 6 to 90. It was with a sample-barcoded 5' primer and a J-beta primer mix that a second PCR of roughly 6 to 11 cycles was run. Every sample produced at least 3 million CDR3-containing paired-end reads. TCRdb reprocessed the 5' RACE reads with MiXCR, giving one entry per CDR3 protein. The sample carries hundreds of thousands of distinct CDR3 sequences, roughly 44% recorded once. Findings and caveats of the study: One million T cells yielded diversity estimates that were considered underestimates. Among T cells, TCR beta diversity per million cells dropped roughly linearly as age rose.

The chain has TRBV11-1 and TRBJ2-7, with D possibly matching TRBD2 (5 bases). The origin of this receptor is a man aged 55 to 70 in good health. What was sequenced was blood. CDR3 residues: CASSLSRAGEQYF. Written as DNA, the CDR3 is TGTGCCAGCAGCTTATCACGGGCGGGCGAGCAGTACTTC.